This record covers a single T cell receptor beta chain. These data originate in a study of shared T cell receptors in the human thymus. Data came from immunoSEQ multiplex PCR; TCRdb stores just in-frame clones and leaves some out. Here the sample spans 550,000 to 800,000 clones, approximately 83% being singletons. The CDR3 is 19 amino acids. Looked up from germline, CDR1 is MNHNS and CDR2 is SASEGT. Trimming took 4 bases from V and 4 from J; bases not matched to a gene: 17. These records were also assigned to another study, of human thymus T cells. That report adds: Corrective cardiac surgery supplied the resected thymus tissue. Related work showed strongly overlapping thymic repertoires across unrelated individuals.

Sequenced sample: thymocytes. This clonotype was sampled from a girl in the first two years of life with a congenital heart defect. V is TRBV6-1 and J is TRBJ1-5; 9 nucleotides match TRBD1. The DNA of the CDR3 is TGTGCCAGCAGTGGCCGGGACAGGGCCGGCGGGGGTTCTAATCAGCCCCAGCATTTT. It translates to CASSGRDRAGGGSNQPQHF.